The table lists the clone carrying this T cell receptor (beta chain) with a few counts. Its antigen is not identified. Trimming pared 1 base from V and 6 bases from J, leaving 10 bases between. CDR1 SGHAT and CDR2 FQNNGV come from the germline V gene. The CDR3 consists of 15 residues. This record comes from a study of T cells after yellow fever vaccination. Across the study: Fractions containing few cells were prepared with SMART-Seq v4 Ultra Low Input. Study conclusions and caveats: FACS-sorted repertoires could contain abundant clonotypes contaminating from the bulk population. Weaker overall was a secondary response that nonetheless peaked faster, on day 5 versus 15.

TCRdb reprocessed the 5' RACE reads via MiXCR and lists one record per CDR3 protein. The sample contains 550,000 to 750,000 distinct CDR3 sequences, approximately 13% of which appear only once. This clonotype originated in a man aged 25-40 years who received the YFV17D yellow fever vaccine. This sample comprised PBMCs, obtained on the day of the yellow fever booster vaccination. The genes are TRBV11-2 and TRBJ1-6; D is unresolved. The CDR3 protein is CASSLGGSANSPLHF. CDR3 bases: TGTGCCAGCAGCTTAGGGGGTTCGGCTAATTCACCCCTCCACTTT.